One T cell receptor (beta chain) is described in this entry. Its cognate antigen is unknown. The germline gene is not matched at one end of the junction; a read error may be the cause. The CDR3 runs 15 residues. Germline lookup yields CDR1 SGHNT and CDR2 YENEEA. The data belong to a study of tumor-infiltrating lymphocytes in primary liver carcinoma. Findings and caveats of the study: Among top clones, only about 7-25% appeared in all five tumor regions.

Co-extraction of both nucleic acids (RNA and DNA) used about 20-34 mg of unsorted bulk tissue. From 500 ng total RNA, TCR beta cDNA was generated with a primer in the constant region. Sequencing libraries for TCR beta derived from three nested multiplex PCR rounds that used slightly modified ARM-PCR. Running ten to eleven cycles apiece, the first two PCR rounds relied on TRBV1-TRBV30 forward primers together with a C-beta reverse primer. TCRdb analysed the multiplex PCR reads with MiXCR anew, one entry per CDR3 protein. The repertoire includes 100,000 or so distinct CDR3 sequences, roughly 85% of them detected once, and approximately 20% sits in the top ten.

The J gene is TRBJ1-5, the V gene TRBV11-3; tentatively, D is TRBD1 (5 bases). The source is a man between 35 and 55 years old with primary liver carcinoma and hepatitis B virus infection. Sample: liver tumor tissue from sampling region 3. The subset denotes: tumor region T3, left-lateral pole. The CDR3 reads CDSSLDLGVAQPQHF. The CDR3 nucleotides read TGTGACAGCAGCTTAGATCTGGGGGTTGCTCAACCCCAGCATTTT. Looking up the rest from reference TRBV11-3 and TRBJ1-5 gives the full variable domain: EAGVVQSPRYKIIEKKQPVAFWCNPISGHNTLYWYLQNLGQGPELLIRYENEEAVDDSQLPKDRFSAERLKGVDSTLKIQPAELGDSAVYLCDSSLDLGVAQPQHFGDGTRLSIL.